This T cell receptor beta chain emerged from a study of T-cell memory formation after mild COVID-19. It was 5'RACE with constant-segment primers that produced the TCR alpha and TCR beta cDNA libraries, which carried sample barcodes and UMIs. TCRdb independently ran MiXCR on the 5' RACE reads; one entry per CDR3 protein. The table includes around 250,000 distinct CDR3 sequences, approximately 9% detected once. V was cut by 7 bases and J by 0 bases, with 9 bases left in between. This CDR3 comprises 14 residues. Germline assignment: CDR1 SNHLY and CDR2 FYNNEI. This clonotype was seen a handful of times. This TCR derives from a man younger than 35 who had mild COVID-19 (a few samples of this study predate the infection). Cell type and time point are not known. The chain couples TRBV2 to TRBJ2-2; TRBD1 is a possible D gene (6 bases). The sequencing sample was made of PBMCs or a T cell subset sorted from them (not recorded which). This CDR3 is CASKGDANTGELFF. The DNA of the CDR3 is TGTGCCAGCAAGGGGGACGCGAACACCGGGGAGCTGTTTTTT.